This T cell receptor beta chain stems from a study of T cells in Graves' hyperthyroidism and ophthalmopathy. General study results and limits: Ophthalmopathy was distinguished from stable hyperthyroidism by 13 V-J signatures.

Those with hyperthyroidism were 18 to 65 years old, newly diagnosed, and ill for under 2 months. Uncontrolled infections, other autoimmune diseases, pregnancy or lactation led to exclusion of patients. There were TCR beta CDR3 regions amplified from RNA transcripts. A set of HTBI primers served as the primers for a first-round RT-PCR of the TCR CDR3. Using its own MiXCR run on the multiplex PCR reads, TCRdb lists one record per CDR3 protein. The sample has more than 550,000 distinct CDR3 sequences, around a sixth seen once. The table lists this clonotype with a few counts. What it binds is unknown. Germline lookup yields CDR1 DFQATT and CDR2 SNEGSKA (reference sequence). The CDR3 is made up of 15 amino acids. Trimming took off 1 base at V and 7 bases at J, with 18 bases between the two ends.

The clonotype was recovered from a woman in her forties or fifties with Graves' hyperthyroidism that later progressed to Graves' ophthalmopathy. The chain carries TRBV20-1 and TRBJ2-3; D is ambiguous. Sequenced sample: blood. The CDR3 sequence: CSARGSGRIDNTQYF. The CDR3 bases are TGCAGTGCTAGAGGATCTGGACGAATAGATAATACGCAGTATTTT.